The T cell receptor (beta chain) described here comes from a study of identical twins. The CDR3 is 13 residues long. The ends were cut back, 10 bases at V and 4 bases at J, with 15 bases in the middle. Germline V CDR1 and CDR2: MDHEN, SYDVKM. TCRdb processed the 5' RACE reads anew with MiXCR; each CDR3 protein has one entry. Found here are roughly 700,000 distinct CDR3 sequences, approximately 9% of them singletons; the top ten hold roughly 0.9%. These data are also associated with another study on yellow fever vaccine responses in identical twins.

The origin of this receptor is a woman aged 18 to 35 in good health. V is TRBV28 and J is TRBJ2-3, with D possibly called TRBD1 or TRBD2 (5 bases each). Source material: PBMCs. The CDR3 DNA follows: TGTGCCACCTGGGACGGCATGGCAGATACGCAGTATTTT. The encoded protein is CATWDGMADTQYF.